This entry lists 29 T cell receptor beta chains sequenced from one sample in a study of cytotoxic CD8 clonotypes in ibrutinib-treated CLL. The method was immunoSEQ multiplex PCR; TCRdb's version includes in-frame clones alone and lacks a portion of them. This sample has approximately 330,000 clones, with 80% found just once. The sequencing here drew on PBMCs, taken before ibrutinib treatment. The receptors originated from a human donor with chronic lymphocytic leukemia.

The rearrangement joins TRBV5-6 to TRBJ1-2; 8 bases match TRBD1. Germline V CDR1 and CDR2: SGHDT, YYEEEE. CDR3 size: 16 residues. After removal of 3 bases from V and 5 bases from J, the junction contained 12 bases not matched to a gene. CDR3 nucleotides: TGTGCCAGCAGCTACCGGGACAGGTGGGAGGGATATGGCTACACCTTC. Encoded protein: CASSYRDRWEGYGYTF.

The V gene is TRBV5-1, the J gene TRBJ2-7; maybe TRBD1 (5 bases). The CDR3 sequence is 13 residues long. Trimming stripped 5 bases from V and 7 bases from J, with 16 bases between. CDR1 is SGHRS and CDR2 is YFSETQ in the germline V gene. The CDR3 coding sequence is TGCGCCAGCAGTTATAGGGGCCCGGGTGAGCAGTACTTC. Its translation: CASSYRGPGEQYF.

V is TRBV7-2 and J is TRBJ2-5, with 7 bases aligning to TRBD1. Trimming removed 0 bases from V and 5 bases from J; junction bases left unmatched: 3. Per germline, CDR1 SGHTA and CDR2 FQGNSA. This CDR3 region has 14 residues. CDR3 sequence reads: CASSLAGGRETQYF. For the CDR3, the DNA is TGTGCCAGCAGCTTAGCAGGGGGCAGGGAGACCCAGTACTTC.

This clone was observed many times. This rearrangement joins TRBV20-1 to TRBJ1-1; D may be TRBD1 (6 bases). The CDR3 runs to 11 residues. V lost 8 bases and J 3 bases, leaving 10 bases between the germline ends. Per germline, CDR1 DFQATT and CDR2 SNEGSKA (reference sequence). As DNA, the CDR3 is TGCAGTTCGAGGGGGGACACTGAAGCTTTCTTT. Residues: CSSRGDTEAFF.

The chain recombines TRBV7-2 with TRBJ1-1, with D maybe TRBD1 (6 bases). V was clipped by 0 bases and J by 4 bases, with 9 bases between them. Germline loops: CDR1 SGHTA, CDR2 FQGNSA. This CDR3 is built from 14 residues. This chain's CDR3 is CASSLAQGITEAFF. CDR3 in DNA: TGTGCCAGCAGCTTAGCGCAGGGGATCACTGAAGCTTTCTTT.

V and J are TRBV5-1 and TRBJ2-7, with 9 bases fitting TRBD1. There are 16 residues in the CDR3. CDR1 and CDR2 (germline): SGHRS, YFSETQ. J was trimmed by 2 bases and V by 1 base; bases with no gene match: 7. CDR3 in DNA: TGCGCCAGCAGCTTGATAGGACAGGGGAACACCTACGAGCAGTACTTC. This sequence encodes CASSLIGQGNTYEQYF.

This chain links TRBV2 with TRBJ2-7; D possibly corresponds to TRBD2 (5 bases). Germline V CDR1 and CDR2: SNHLY, FYNNEI. The CDR3 spans 12 residues. V was cut by 1 base and J by 8 bases, with 9 bases left in between. The CDR3 protein is CASSEEGAKQYF. Written as DNA, the CDR3 is TGTGCCAGCAGTGAAGAGGGAGCCAAGCAGTACTTC.

The gene calls are TRBV4-1 and TRBJ1-1; maybe TRBD1 (5 bases). The ends were cut back, 0 bases at V and 1 base at J, with 12 bases in the middle. Germline CDR1 reads MGHRA; CDR2 reads YSYEKL. CDR3 length equals 16 residues. CDR3 bases: TGCGCCAGCAGCCAAGATACCTGGGGGACGAACACTGAAGCTTTCTTT. This sequence encodes CASSQDTWGTNTEAFF.

This clone has a single count. This sequence joins TRBV9 and TRBJ1-4, with TRBD1 matching over 7 bases. Looked up from germline, CDR1 is SGDLS and CDR2 is YYNGEE. The CDR3 contains 15 residues. After removal of 0 bases from V and 4 bases from J, the junction contained 3 bases not matched to a gene. CDR3 protein: CASSVGGQLNEKLFF. For the CDR3, the DNA is TGTGCCAGCAGCGTAGGGGGACAGCTTAATGAAAAACTGTTTTTT.

The CDR3 nucleotides read TGTGCCATCAGTGAAGGTGCGGGGAATGGCTACACCTTC. This gives the protein CAISEGAGNGYTF. This chain links TRBV10-3 with TRBJ1-2; D uncertain. The germline V gene has CDR1 ENHRY and CDR2 SYGVKD. V shed 3 bases and J shed 6 bases, with 11 bases lying between them. This CDR3 is built from 13 residues.

V gene TRBV14 combines with J gene TRBJ2-7; 8 bases align to TRBD2. Germline-derived CDR1 and CDR2 are SGHDN and FVKESK. The CDR3 contains 17 residues. The junction had 7 bases not matched to a gene; V was cut back by 0 bases and J by 0 bases. The CDR3 DNA reads as TGTGCCAGCAGCCAAGATTATCGGACTAGCCTCTCCTACGAGCAGTACTTC. Residues: CASSQDYRTSLSYEQYF.

The chain employs TRBV11-2 and TRBJ1-4, with D unclear. From germline, CDR1 is SGHAT and CDR2 FQNNGV. The V and J ends lost 1 base and 2 bases respectively, with 14 bases between them. The CDR3 is 17 amino acids. In DNA form, the CDR3 reads TGTGCCAGCAGCTTAGGGATAGGGTATTCGACTAATGAAAAACTGTTTTTT. Translation: CASSLGIGYSTNEKLFF.

This clone was observed a single time. The rearrangement joins TRBV10-3 to TRBJ2-1, with D possibly being TRBD2 (5 bases). CDR1 and CDR2 (germline): ENHRY, SYGVKD. This CDR3 is 18 amino acids long. V shed 0 bases and J shed 3 bases, with 18 bases lying between them. The CDR3 spells CAISESDRGQTYYNEQFF. The CDR3 nucleotides are TGTGCCATCAGTGAGTCGGATCGAGGGCAGACGTACTACAATGAGCAGTTCTTC.

The V call is TRBV4-3, the J call TRBJ1-2; D is possibly TRBD1 (5 bases). The V end was cut by 0 bases, the J end by 7 bases, with 18 bases between. The CDR3 loop spans 16 amino acids. Germline lookup yields CDR1 LGHNA and CDR2 YSLEER. CDR3 loop: CASSQDWGRHLGGYTF. CDR3 bases: TGCGCCAGCAGCCAAGATTGGGGACGGCACCTAGGTGGCTACACCTTC.

This chain connects TRBV5-1 to TRBJ2-3; 8 bases agree with TRBD2. Trimming cost V 0 bases and J 14 bases; bases outside gene matches: 5. The CDR3 runs 12 residues. Germline CDR1 is SGHRS and CDR2 is YFSETQ. CDR3 DNA sequence: TGCGCCAGCAGCTTGGCCGGGACTAGGTGGTATTTT. This gives the protein CASSLAGTRWYF.

The chain has TRBV5-1 and TRBJ1-1; a possible D gene is TRBD1 (5 bases). With 0 bases removed from V and 0 bases from J, the gap between germline ends came to 15 bases. Germline loops: CDR1 SGHRS, CDR2 YFSETQ. The CDR3 loop spans 17 amino acids. As DNA, the CDR3 is TGCGCCAGCAGCTTGGTCTTCCGGACAACTATGAACACTGAAGCTTTCTTT. It encodes CASSLVFRTTMNTEAFF.

V gene TRBV7-3 combines with J gene TRBJ2-1, with TRBD2 identical over 9 bases. The CDR3 totals 15 residues. In germline, CDR1 is SGHTA, CDR2 FQGTGA. J lost 7 bases, V lost 2 bases, and 6 bases had no gene match. CDR3 bases: TGTGCCAGCAGCTTAGTAGCGGGAGTGGCAAATGAGCAGTTCTTC. Protein: CASSLVAGVANEQFF.

This clone was seen a single time. This chain links TRBV28 with TRBJ2-3, with no clear D. Per the germline V gene, CDR1 is MDHEN and CDR2 is SYDVKM. V shed 2 bases and J shed 2 bases, with 11 bases lying between them. CDR3 length: 15 residues. CDR3: CASSLLVRTTDTQYF. For the CDR3, the DNA is TGTGCCAGCAGTTTACTCGTGCGGACCACAGATACGCAGTATTTT.

The chain is built from TRBV7-2 and TRBJ1-2; TRBD1 matches 8 bases. CDR1 SGHTA and CDR2 FQGNSA come from the germline V gene. With 7 bases clipped from V and 8 bases from J, the junction kept 9 bases outside the gene matches. This CDR3 contains 13 residues. The CDR3 DNA reads TGTGCCAGCACCGCTTCACAGGGGGGAGGCTACACCTTC. Translation: CASTASQGGGYTF.

The chain employs TRBV5-1 and TRBJ1-1, with D unclear. This CDR3 spans 15 amino acids. Trimming took 0 bases from V and 2 from J, leaving 11 bases between them. Per the germline V gene, CDR1 is SGHRS and CDR2 is YFSETQ. The CDR3 sequence: CASSLVAEFNTEAFF. The CDR3 region has the DNA TGCGCCAGCAGCTTGGTAGCAGAGTTTAACACTGAAGCTTTCTTT.

The V gene is TRBV6-6, the J gene TRBJ1-5, with no clear D. Trimming stripped 4 bases from V and 9 bases from J, with 13 bases between. The CDR3 runs to 13 residues. From germline, CDR1 is MNHNY and CDR2 SVGAGI (reference sequence). CDR3 sequence reads: CASSFAKGGPQHF. CDR3 nucleotide sequence: TGTGCCAGCAGTTTCGCAAAGGGTGGGCCCCAGCATTTT.

The CDR3 here is CASSEAGGANEQFF. The CDR3 bases are TGTGCCAGCAGTGAGGCGGGAGGAGCCAATGAGCAGTTCTTC. The chain recombines TRBV25-1 with TRBJ2-1; TRBD2 matches 8 bases. The CDR3 is made up of 14 amino acids. Germline V CDR1 and CDR2: MGHDK, SYGVNS. J lost 6 bases, V lost 3 bases, and 4 bases had no gene match.

This chain uses TRBV7-6 with TRBJ2-7; D is tentatively TRBD1 or TRBD2 (9 bases each). The CDR3 is made up of 18 amino acids. Germline CDR1 reads SGHVS; CDR2 reads FNYEAQ. The germline V and J ends were trimmed by 1 base and 0 bases, with 19 bases remaining between them. CDR3 in DNA: TGTGCCAGCAGCTTAGGCGCGGGGGGGACAGGGTCCTCCTACGAGCAGTACTTC. Its protein product is CASSLGAGGTGSSYEQYF. Full variable domain (remainder filled in from reference TRBV7-6 and TRBJ2-7): GAGVSQSPRYKVTKRGQDVALRCDPISGHVSLYWYRQALGQGPEFLTYFNYEAQQDKSGLPNDRFSAERPEGSISTLTIQRTEQRDSAMYRCASSLGAGGTGSSYEQYFGPGTRLTVT.

V gene TRBV30 combines with J gene TRBJ2-5; 12 bases are a match to TRBD2. This CDR3 has 13 residues. Germline V lookup: CDR1 GTSNPN, CDR2 SVGIG (reference sequence). Trimming cost V 7 bases and J 5 bases; bases outside gene matches: 5. The CDR3 DNA follows: TGTGCCTTGACTAGCGGGAGTTGGGAGACCCAGTACTTC. Translated, it gives CALTSGSWETQYF. Full variable domain (remainder filled in from reference TRBV30 and TRBJ2-5): SQTIHQWPATLVQPVGSPLSLECTVEGTSNPNLYWYRQAAGRGLQLLFYSVGIGQISSEVPQNLSASRPQDRQFILSSKKLLLSDSGFYLCALTSGSWETQYFGPGTRLLVL.

Only a few counts were recorded for this clone. This chain links TRBV9 with TRBJ1-3; the D is unclear. The CDR3 length is 15 residues. Germline CDR1 SGDLS, CDR2 YYNGEE. Trimming stripped 4 bases from V and 0 bases from J, with 11 bases between. Here the CDR3 reads CASSPAGSSGNTIYF. The CDR3, as DNA: TGTGCCAGCAGCCCCGCCGGGAGCTCTGGAAACACCATATATTTT. The full variable domain, its missing parts supplied by reference TRBV9 and TRBJ1-3, is DSGVTQTPKHLITATGQRVTLRCSPRSGDLSVYWYQQSLDQGLQFLIQYYNGEERAKGNILERFSAQQFPDLHSELNLSSLELGDSALYFCASSPAGSSGNTIYFGEGSWLTVV.

The chain is built from TRBV9 and TRBJ2-3; 14 bases match TRBD2. CDR3 length: 18 residues. J gave up 4 bases and V 0 bases, and 7 bases lay outside the gene matches. Looked up from germline, CDR1 is SGDLS and CDR2 is YYNGEE. This CDR3 is CASSVGGLAGDGADTQYF. The CDR3 nucleotides read TGTGCCAGCAGCGTAGGGGGACTAGCGGGAGATGGGGCAGATACGCAGTATTTT.

The chain is built from TRBV30 and TRBJ2-7; 9 nucleotides line up with TRBD2. The CDR3 runs 15 residues. Germline trimming cut 2 bases from V and 1 base from J; bases unmatched to any gene: 6. Germline assignment: CDR1 GTSNPN and CDR2 SVGIG (reference sequence). In DNA, the CDR3 is TGTGCCTGGAGTAGGGCGGGAGGGCGTTCCTACGAGCAGTACTTC. It yields the protein CAWSRAGGRSYEQYF.

This sequence joins TRBV30 and TRBJ1-2, with D uncertain. This CDR3 is built from 15 residues. With 1 base removed from V and 0 bases from J, the gap between germline ends came to 12 bases. Germline V lookup: CDR1 GTSNPN, CDR2 SVGIG (reference sequence). For the CDR3, the DNA is TGTGCCTGGAGTGAGCCCCGTCACACTAACTATGGCTACACCTTC. Residues: CAWSEPRHTNYGYTF.

This clone was counted a single time. The CDR3 nucleotides read TGTGCCAGCAGCTTGTTTTACAAAGCCTACGAGCAGTACTTC. Residues: CASSLFYKAYEQYF. The chain carries TRBV5-6 and TRBJ2-7; D unresolved. There are 14 residues in the CDR3. Trimming took off 1 base at V and 2 bases at J, with 10 bases between the two ends. CDR1 SGHDT and CDR2 YYEEEE come from the germline V gene. The variable domain in full, with the rest retrieved from reference TRBV5-6 and TRBJ2-7, is DAGVTQSPTHLIKTRGQQVTLRCSPKSGHDTVSWYQQALGQGPQFIFQYYEEEERQRGNFPDRFSGHQFPNYSSELNVNALLLGDSALYLCASSLFYKAYEQYFGPGTRLTVT.